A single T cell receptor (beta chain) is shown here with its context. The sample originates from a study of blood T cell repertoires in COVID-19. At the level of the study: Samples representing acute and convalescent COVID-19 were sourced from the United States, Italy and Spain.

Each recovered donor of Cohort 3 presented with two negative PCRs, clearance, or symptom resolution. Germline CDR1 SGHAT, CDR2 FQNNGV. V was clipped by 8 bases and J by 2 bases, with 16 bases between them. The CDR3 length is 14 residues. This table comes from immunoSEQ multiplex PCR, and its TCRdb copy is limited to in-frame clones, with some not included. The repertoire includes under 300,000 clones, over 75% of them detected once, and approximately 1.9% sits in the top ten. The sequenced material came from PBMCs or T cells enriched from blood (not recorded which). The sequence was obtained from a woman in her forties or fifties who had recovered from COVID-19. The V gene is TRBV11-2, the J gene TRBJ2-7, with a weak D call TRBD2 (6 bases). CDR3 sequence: CASAKGLQTYEQYF. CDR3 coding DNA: TGTGCCAGCGCCAAGGGACTCCAAACCTACGAGCAGTACTTC.